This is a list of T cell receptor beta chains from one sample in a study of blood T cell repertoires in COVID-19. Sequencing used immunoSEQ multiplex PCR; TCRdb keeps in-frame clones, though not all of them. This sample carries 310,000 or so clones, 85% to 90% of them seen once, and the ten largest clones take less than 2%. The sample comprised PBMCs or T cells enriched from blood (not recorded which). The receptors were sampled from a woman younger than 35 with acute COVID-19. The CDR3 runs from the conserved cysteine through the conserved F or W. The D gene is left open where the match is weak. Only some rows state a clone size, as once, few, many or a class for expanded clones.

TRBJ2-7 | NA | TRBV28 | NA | CASSPSFSRSYEQYF | TGTGCCAGCAGTCCTTCGTTCTCCCGCTCCTACGAGCAGTACTTC
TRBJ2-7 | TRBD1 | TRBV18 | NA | CASSGGQGRSYEQYF | TGTGCCAGCTCAGGGGGACAGGGAAGGTCCTACGAGCAGTACTTC
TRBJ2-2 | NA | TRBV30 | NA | CAWTGGITGELFF | TGTGCCTGGACCGGGGGTATTACCGGGGAGCTGTTTTTT
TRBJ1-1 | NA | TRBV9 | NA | CASSPKADSLNTEAFF | TGTGCCAGCAGCCCTAAAGCGGACAGCCTGAACACTGAAGCTTTCTTT
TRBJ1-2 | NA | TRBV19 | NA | CASSIDPGAGLWNYGYTF | TGTGCCAGTAGTATAGATCCAGGGGCCGGGCTATGGAACTATGGCTACACCTTC
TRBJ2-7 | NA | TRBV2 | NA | CASSEYLVSSYEQYF | TGTGCCAGCAGTGAATACCTAGTGAGCTCCTACGAGCAGTACTTC
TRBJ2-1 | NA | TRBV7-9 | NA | CASRLVPYNEQFF | TGTGCCAGCCGACTAGTTCCATACAATGAGCAGTTCTTC
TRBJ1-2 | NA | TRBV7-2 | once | CASSLSYYQGYGYTF | TGTGCCAGCAGCTTATCCTACTATCAGGGTTATGGCTACACCTTC
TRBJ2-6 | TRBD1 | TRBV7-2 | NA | CASSLLGGVAGANVLTF | TGTGCCAGCAGCTTACTAGGGGGCGTGGCTGGGGCCAACGTCCTGACTTTC
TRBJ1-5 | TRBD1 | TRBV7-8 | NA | CASSFLNQGVSNQPQHF | TGTGCCAGCAGCTTCTTGAATCAGGGGGTTAGCAATCAGCCCCAGCATTTT
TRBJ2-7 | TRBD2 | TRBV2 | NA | CASSEGRERGWEQYF | TGTGCCAGCAGTGAAGGGCGGGAGAGGGGTTGGGAGCAGTACTTC
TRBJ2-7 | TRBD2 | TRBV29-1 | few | CSVVGGRAPYEQYF | TGCAGCGTTGTCGGTGGGAGGGCCCCCTACGAGCAGTACTTC
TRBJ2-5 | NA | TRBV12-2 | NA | CASRPGLAGVETQYF | TGTGCAAGTCGCCCCGGACTAGCGGGAGTAGAGACCCAGTACTTC
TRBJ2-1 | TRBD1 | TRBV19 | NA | CASSSDRGYEQFF | TGTGCCAGTAGCTCGGACAGGGGCTATGAGCAGTTCTTC
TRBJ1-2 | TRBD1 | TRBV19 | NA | CASSMGPGQGFRSGYGYTF | TGTGCCAGTAGTATGGGACCGGGACAGGGGTTTCGGTCCGGGTATGGCTACACCTTC
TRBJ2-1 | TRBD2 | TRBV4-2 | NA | CASSQSSTSGSSYNEQFF | TGTGCCAGCAGCCAAAGTTCGACTAGCGGGAGCTCCTACAATGAGCAGTTCTTC
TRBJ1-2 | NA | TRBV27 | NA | CASSPAQGADYGYTF | TGTGCCAGCAGTCCAGCACAGGGCGCTGACTATGGCTACACCTTC
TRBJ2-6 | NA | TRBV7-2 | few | CASSFSPSGANVLTF | TGTGCCAGCAGCTTCTCCCCCTCTGGGGCCAACGTCCTGACTTTC
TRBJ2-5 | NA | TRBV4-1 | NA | CASSQVLQEAQYF | TGCGCCAGCAGCCAAGTCCTCCAAGAGGCCCAGTACTTC
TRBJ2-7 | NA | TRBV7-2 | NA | CASSLEAGLSYEQYF | TGTGCCAGCAGCTTAGAGGCCGGGTTATCCTACGAGCAGTACTTC
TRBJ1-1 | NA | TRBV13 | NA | CASSLAMRTEAFF | TGTGCCAGCAGCTTAGCTATGAGGACTGAAGCTTTCTTT
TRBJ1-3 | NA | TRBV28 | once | CASSPQAALRNTIYF | TGTGCCAGCAGTCCCCAAGCCGCATTAAGAAACACCATATATTTT
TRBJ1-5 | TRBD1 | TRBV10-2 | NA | CASSDDGQGALSNQPQHF | TGCGCCAGCAGCGACGACGGACAGGGGGCGTTAAGCAATCAGCCCCAGCATTTT
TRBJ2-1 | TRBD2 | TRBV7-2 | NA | CASSLSPSGRVFF | TGTGCCAGCAGCTTAAGCCCTAGCGGGAGAGTGTTCTTC
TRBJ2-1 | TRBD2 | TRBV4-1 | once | CASSQGLAGVGEQFF | TGCGCCAGCAGCCAAGGACTAGCGGGAGTTGGTGAGCAGTTCTTC
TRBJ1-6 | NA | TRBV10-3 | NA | CAISMKDSSSYNSPLHF | TGTGCCATCAGTATGAAGGATAGCTCTTCCTATAATTCACCCCTCCACTTT
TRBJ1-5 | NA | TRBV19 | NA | CASSIRDTGQPQHF | TGTGCCAGTAGTATCCGGGACACTGGTCAGCCCCAGCATTTT
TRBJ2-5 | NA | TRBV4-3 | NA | CASSQEIVGNKEETQYF | TGCGCCAGCAGCCAAGAAATCGTGGGCAACAAGGAAGAGACCCAGTACTTC
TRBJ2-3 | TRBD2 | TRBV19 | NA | CASSIMAGATDTQYF | TGTGCCAGTAGTATCATGGCGGGAGCGACGGATACGCAGTATTTT
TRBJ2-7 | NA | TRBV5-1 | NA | CASSPVQGVRNEQYF | TGCGCCAGCAGCCCCGTACAGGGAGTTCGGAACGAGCAGTACTTC
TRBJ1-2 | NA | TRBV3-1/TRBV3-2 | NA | CASSLAWEAANGYTF | TGTGCCAGCAGCCTCGCCTGGGAGGCAGCTAATGGCTACACCTTC
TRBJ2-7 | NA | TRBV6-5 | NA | CASADEGEASYEQYF | TGTGCCAGCGCCGACGAAGGGGAAGCATCCTACGAGCAGTACTTC
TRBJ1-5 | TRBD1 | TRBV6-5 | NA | CASRDRGYQPQHF | TGTGCCAGCCGCGACAGGGGGTATCAGCCCCAGCATTTT
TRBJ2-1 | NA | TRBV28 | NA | CASSFGGHYNEQFF | TGTGCCAGCAGTTTTGGCGGGCACTACAATGAGCAGTTCTTC
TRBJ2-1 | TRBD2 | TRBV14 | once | CASSPGAPQLAGHNEQFF | TGTGCCAGCAGCCCCGGGGCCCCTCAACTAGCGGGGCACAATGAGCAGTTCTTC
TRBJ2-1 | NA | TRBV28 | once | CASTLVGGSSYNEQFF | TGTGCCAGCACCCTGGTAGGGGGATCCTCCTACAATGAGCAGTTCTTC
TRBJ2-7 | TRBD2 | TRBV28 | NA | CASSLARDYWEQYF | TGTGCCAGCAGTTTGGCCCGGGACTATTGGGAGCAGTACTTC
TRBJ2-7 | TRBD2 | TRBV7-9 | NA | CASSLEASGSYEQYF | TGTGCCAGCAGCTTAGAGGCTAGCGGGAGCTACGAGCAGTACTTC
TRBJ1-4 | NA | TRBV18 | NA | CASSQGLFATNEKLFF | TGTGCCAGCTCACAAGGACTCTTTGCAACTAATGAAAAACTGTTTTTT
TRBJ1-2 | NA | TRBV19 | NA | CASSMQGLGIFGYTF | TGTGCCAGTAGTATGCAGGGACTAGGTATCTTCGGCTACACCTTC
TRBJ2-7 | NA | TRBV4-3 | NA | CASSHSYSPYYEQYF | TGCGCCAGCAGCCACAGCTATAGCCCATACTACGAGCAGTACTTC
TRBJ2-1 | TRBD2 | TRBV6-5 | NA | CASSRGLAGGSEQFF | TGTGCCAGCAGTCGGGGACTAGCGGGAGGGAGTGAGCAGTTCTTC
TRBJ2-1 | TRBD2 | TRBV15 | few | CATSSHSGSIEQFF | TGTGCCACCAGCAGTCACAGCGGGAGTATTGAGCAGTTCTTC
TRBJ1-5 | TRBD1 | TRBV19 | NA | CASSIGGTGIISNQPQHF | TGTGCCAGTAGTATTGGGGGGACAGGGATAATTAGCAATCAGCCCCAGCATTTT
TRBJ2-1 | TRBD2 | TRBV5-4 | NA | CASSPGGHRGYNEQFF | TGTGCCAGCAGCCCGGGGGGGCACCGGGGGTACAATGAGCAGTTCTTC
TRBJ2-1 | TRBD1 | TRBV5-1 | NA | CASSRRQGISYNEQFF | TGCGCCAGCAGCCGTCGACAGGGGATATCCTACAATGAGCAGTTCTTC